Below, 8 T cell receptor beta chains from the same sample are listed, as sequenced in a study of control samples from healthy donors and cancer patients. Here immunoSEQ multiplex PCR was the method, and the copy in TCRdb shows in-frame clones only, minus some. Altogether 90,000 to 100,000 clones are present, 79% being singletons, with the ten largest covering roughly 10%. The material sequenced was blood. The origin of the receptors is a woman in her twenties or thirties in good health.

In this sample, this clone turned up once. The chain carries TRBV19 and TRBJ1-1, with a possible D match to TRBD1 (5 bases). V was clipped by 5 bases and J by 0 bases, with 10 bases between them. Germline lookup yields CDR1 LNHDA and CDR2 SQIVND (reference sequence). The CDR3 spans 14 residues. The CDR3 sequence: CASSRGTLNTEAFF. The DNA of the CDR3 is TGTGCCAGTAGTCGCGGGACTTTGAACACTGAAGCTTTCTTT. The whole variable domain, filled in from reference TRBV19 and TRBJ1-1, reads DGGITQSPKYLFRKEGQNVTLSCEQNLNHDAMYWYRQDPGQGLRLIYYSQIVNDFQKGDIAEGYSVSREKKESFPLTVTSAQKNPTAFYLCASSRGTLNTEAFFGQGTRLTVV.

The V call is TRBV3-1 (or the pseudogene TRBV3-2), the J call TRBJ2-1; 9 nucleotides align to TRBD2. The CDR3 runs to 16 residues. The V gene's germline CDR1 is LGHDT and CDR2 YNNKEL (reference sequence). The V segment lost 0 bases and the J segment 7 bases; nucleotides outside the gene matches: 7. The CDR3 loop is CASSQDIGGGGNEQFF. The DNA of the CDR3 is TGTGCCAGCAGCCAAGATATAGGCGGGGGGGGTAATGAGCAGTTCTTC.

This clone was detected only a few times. The CDR3 sequence: CASSAAFPGQGAKRSTEAFF. In DNA, the CDR3 is TGTGCCAGCAGTGCCGCCTTCCCGGGACAGGGGGCCAAGAGGAGCACTGAAGCTTTCTTT. The chain links TRBV6-1 to TRBJ1-1; 12 positions match TRBD1. The germline gives CDR1 MNHNS, CDR2 SASEGT. J lost 4 bases, V lost 4 bases, and 19 bases had no gene match. CDR3 length: 20 amino acids.

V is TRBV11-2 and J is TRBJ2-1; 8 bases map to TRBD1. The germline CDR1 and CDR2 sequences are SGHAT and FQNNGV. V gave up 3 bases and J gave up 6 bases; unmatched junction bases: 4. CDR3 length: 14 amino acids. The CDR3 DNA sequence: TGTGCCAGCAGCTTCCGCGACAGGGGCAATGAGCAGTTCTTC. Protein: CASSFRDRGNEQFF. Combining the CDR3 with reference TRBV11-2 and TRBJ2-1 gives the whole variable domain EAGVAQSPRYKIIEKRQSVAFWCNPISGHATLYWYQQILGQGPKLLIQFQNNGVVDDSQLPKDRFSAERLKGVDSTLKIQPAKLEDSAVYLCASSFRDRGNEQFFGPGTRLTVL.

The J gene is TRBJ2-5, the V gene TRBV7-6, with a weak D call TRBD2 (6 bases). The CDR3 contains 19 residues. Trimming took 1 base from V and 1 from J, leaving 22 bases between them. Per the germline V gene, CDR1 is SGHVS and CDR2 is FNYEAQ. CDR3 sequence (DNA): TGTGCCAGCAGCTTAGGACCCCCCAGAGTGACGGGGGTCCAAGAGACCCAGTACTTC. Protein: CASSLGPPRVTGVQETQYF.

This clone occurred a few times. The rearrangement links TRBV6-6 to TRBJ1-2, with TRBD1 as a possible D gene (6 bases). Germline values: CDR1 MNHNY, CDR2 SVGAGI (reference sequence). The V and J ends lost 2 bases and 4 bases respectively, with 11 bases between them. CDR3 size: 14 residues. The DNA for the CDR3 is TGTGCCAGCAGTTACGTTCAGGGGAGCTATGGCTACACCTTC. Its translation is CASSYVQGSYGYTF.

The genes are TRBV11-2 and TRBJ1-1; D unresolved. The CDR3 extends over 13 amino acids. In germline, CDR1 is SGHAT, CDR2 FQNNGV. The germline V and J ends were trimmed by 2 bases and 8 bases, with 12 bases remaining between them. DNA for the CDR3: TGTGCCAGCAGCTTATTGGCTGGGTCCGAAGCTTTCTTT. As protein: CASSLLAGSEAFF.

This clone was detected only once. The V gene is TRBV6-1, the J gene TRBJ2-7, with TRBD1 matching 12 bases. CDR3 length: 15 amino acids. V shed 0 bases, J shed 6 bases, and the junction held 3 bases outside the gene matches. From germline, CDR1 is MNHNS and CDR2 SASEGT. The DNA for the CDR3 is TGTGCCAGCAGTGAAGCAGGGACAGGGGGCTCCGAGCAGTACTTC. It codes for CASSEAGTGGSEQYF.